This T cell receptor (beta chain) came from a study of T-cell memory formation after mild COVID-19. TCRdb passed the 5' RACE reads through MiXCR, listing each CDR3 protein once. The data contain some 210,000 distinct CDR3 sequences, about 11% of them seen just once; the ten biggest clones take up around 3.3%. Trimming removed 5 bases at V and 5 bases at J, with 9 bases between. This CDR3 has 12 residues. The receptor was derived from a man aged 18 to 30 who had mild COVID-19 (a few samples of this study predate the infection). Cell type and time point are not known. The material sequenced was PBMCs or a T cell subset sorted from them (not recorded which). The V call is TRBV12-3 or TRBV12-4, the J call TRBJ1-1; D not certain. The CDR3 spells CASSLGTTEAFF. For the CDR3, the DNA is TGTGCCAGCAGTCTCGGTACGACTGAAGCTTTCTTT.